This T cell receptor (beta chain) originates from a study of blood T cell repertoires in COVID-19. Authors' methods: Estimation of nucleated cell counts relied on the amplification of reference gene primers. Sequenced by immunoSEQ multiplex PCR; TCRdb stores in-frame clones only, minus some. The DNA gave D and trimming, while V, J and clone size come from that table. Of about 220,000 clones in the sample, about 87% were seen once. The germline V gene encodes CDR1 SEHNR and CDR2 FQNEAQ (reference sequence). The V gene lost 5 bases and the J gene lost 6 bases, with 17 bases spanning the gap. The length of the CDR3 is 15 residues.

J is TRBJ1-5 and V is TRBV7-9; D unclear. The sequenced material came from PBMCs or T cells enriched from blood (not recorded which). The source of this sequence is a woman in her 30s who had recovered from COVID-19. The CDR3 here is CASSPSRDIGQPQHF. The DNA for the CDR3 is TGTGCCAGCAGCCCCAGTCGCGACATAGGTCAGCCCCAGCATTTT.